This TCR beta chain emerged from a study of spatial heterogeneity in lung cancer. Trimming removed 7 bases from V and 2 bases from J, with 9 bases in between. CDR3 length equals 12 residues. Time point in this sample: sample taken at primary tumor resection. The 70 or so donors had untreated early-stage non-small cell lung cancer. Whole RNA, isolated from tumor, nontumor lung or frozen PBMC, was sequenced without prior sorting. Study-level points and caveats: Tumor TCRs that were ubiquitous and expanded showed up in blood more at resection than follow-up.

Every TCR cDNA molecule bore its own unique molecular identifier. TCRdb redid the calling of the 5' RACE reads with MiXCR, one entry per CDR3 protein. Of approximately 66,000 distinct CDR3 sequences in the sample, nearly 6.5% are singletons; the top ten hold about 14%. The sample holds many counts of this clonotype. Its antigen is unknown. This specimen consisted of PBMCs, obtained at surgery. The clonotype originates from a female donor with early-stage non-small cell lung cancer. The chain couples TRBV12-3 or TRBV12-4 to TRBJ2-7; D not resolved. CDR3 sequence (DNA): TGTGCCAGCAATAAGACCCCCTACGAGCAGTACTTC. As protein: CASNKTPYEQYF.